The sequence of this T cell receptor beta chain was determined in a study of breast tumors, draining lymph nodes, adjacent tissues. Study-level points and caveats: Most tumor T cells seemingly derive from lymph node, then expand in tumor. Compared with lymph nodes, tumors were less diverse; compared with nontumor tissue, more.

Breast cancer patients provided tissue from their axillary draining lymph nodes. MiXCR, applied by TCRdb to the multiplex PCR reads, yields one record per CDR3 protein. This table holds fewer than 200,000 distinct CDR3 sequences, roughly 30% found once. Regarding this clonotype: Its antigen remains unknown.

Looked up from germline, CDR1 is SGHTA and CDR2 is FQGTGA. The CDR3 runs 18 residues. V trimming: 4 bases; J trimming: 3 bases; junction bases outside the gene matches: 8. Sequencing was performed on axillary lymph node tissue. The chain couples TRBV7-3 to TRBJ2-1; TRBD2 matches at 14 bases. This clonotype originated in a female donor with breast cancer. Some clones in this sample may be carry-over from other donors' samples. CDR3 in amino acids: CASSSRTSGGSFYNEQFF. The DNA of the CDR3 is TGTGCCAGCAGCTCTAGGACTAGCGGGGGGAGCTTCTACAATGAGCAGTTCTTC.